The 5 T cell receptor beta chains listed next were all sequenced from one sample in a study of T cell changes during pregnancy in multiple sclerosis. Some clones are missing from TCRdb's copy, which holds only in-frame ones; the method was immunoSEQ multiplex PCR. There are 50,000 to 75,000 clones in the sample; around 90% occur only once, and 3% to 3.5% lies in the top ten. The material sequenced was peripheral blood, taken in the first trimester of pregnancy. These TCRs come from a female donor in good health, enrolled as a control in a pregnancy study.

The V and J genes are TRBV4-3 and TRBJ2-3, with 9 bases lining up with TRBD2. The CDR3 extends over 16 amino acids. From germline, CDR1 is LGHNA and CDR2 YSLEER. J was trimmed by 8 bases and V by 0 bases; bases with no gene match: 9. The CDR3 coding sequence is TGCGCCAGCAGCCAAGATCTGGCGGGGGGGGGCGGTACGCAGTATTTT. Its protein product is CASSQDLAGGGGTQYF.

CDR3 bases: TGTGCCATCACCCGGACGGGACAGGGAGACTATGGCTACACCTTC. Translated: CAITRTGQGDYGYTF. This chain links TRBV19 with TRBJ1-2; 9 bases agree with TRBD1. CDR3 length: 15 amino acids. V lost 10 bases to trimming and J lost 3 bases; unmatched junction nucleotides: 12. Per germline, CDR1 LNHDA and CDR2 SQIVND (reference sequence). The entire variable domain, with the rest obtained from reference TRBV19 and TRBJ1-2, is as follows: DGGITQSPKYLFRKEGQNVTLSCEQNLNHDAMYWYRQDPGQGLRLIYYSQIVNDFQKGDIAEGYSVSREKKESFPLTVTSAQKNPTAFYLCAITRTGQGDYGYTFGSGTRLTVV.

This chain links TRBV4-3 with TRBJ2-7; no clear D gene. The CDR3 consists of 13 residues. The ends were cut back, 0 bases at V and 2 bases at J, with 5 bases in the middle. CDR1 and CDR2 from the germline V gene are LGHNA and YSLEER. The DNA for the CDR3 is TGCGCCAGCAGCCAAGATATCCCCTACGAGCAGTACTTC. This codes for CASSQDIPYEQYF.

V and J are TRBV7-8 and TRBJ2-7, with 7 bases lining up with TRBD2. Per the germline V gene, CDR1 is SGHVS and CDR2 is FQNEAQ. V was clipped by 5 bases and J by 4 bases; unmatched bases: 11. The CDR3 sequence is 15 residues long. The CDR3 protein is CASSPGTTVGYEQYF. For the CDR3, the DNA is TGTGCCAGCAGCCCCGGGACTACGGTAGGGTACGAGCAGTACTTC.

This clone showed up just once. V is TRBV28 and J is TRBJ2-7, with 7 bases aligning to TRBD1. The CDR3 spans 11 residues. V trimming: 7 bases; J trimming: 5 bases; junction bases outside the gene matches: 2. The germline gives CDR1 MDHEN, CDR2 SYDVKM. In DNA form, the CDR3 reads TGTGCCAGCACCGACAGGGACGAGCAGTACTTC. Protein sequence: CASTDRDEQYF.